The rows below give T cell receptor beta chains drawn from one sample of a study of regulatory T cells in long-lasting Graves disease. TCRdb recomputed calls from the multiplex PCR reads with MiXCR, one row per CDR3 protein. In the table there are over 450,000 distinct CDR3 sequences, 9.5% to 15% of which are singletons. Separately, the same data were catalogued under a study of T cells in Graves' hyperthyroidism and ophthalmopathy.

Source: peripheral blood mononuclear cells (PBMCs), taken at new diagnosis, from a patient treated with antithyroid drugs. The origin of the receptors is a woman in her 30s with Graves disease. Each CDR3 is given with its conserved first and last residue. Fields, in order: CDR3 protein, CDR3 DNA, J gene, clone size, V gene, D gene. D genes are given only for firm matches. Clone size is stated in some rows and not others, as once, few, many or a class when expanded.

cdr3_aa: CASTPAINYGYTF
cdr3_nt: TGTGCCAGTACCCCAGCGATTAACTATGGCTACACCTTC
j_call: TRBJ1-2
clone_size: -
v_call: TRBV19
d_call: -

cdr3_aa: CASSRLAGSLNTEAFF
cdr3_nt: TGTGCCAGTAGTCGTTTAGCAGGCTCTCTGAACACTGAAGCTTTCTTT
j_call: TRBJ1-1
clone_size: few
v_call: TRBV19
d_call: -

cdr3_aa: CASSFLAGGNQPQHF
cdr3_nt: TGTGCCAGCAGTTTTCTCGCCGGCGGCAATCAGCCCCAGCATTTT
j_call: TRBJ1-5
clone_size: many
v_call: TRBV28
d_call: -

cdr3_aa: CASSYASRAGNYEQYF
cdr3_nt: TGTGCCAGCAGTTACGCCTCGCGGGCTGGGAACTACGAGCAGTACTTC
j_call: TRBJ2-7
clone_size: many
v_call: TRBV6-5
d_call: -

cdr3_aa: CASRAPGYYGYTF
cdr3_nt: TGTGCCAGCAGAGCCCCCGGGTACTATGGCTACACCTTC
j_call: TRBJ1-2
clone_size: many
v_call: TRBV6-1
d_call: -

cdr3_aa: CASSYGNEQFF
cdr3_nt: TGTGCCAGCAGTTACGGGAATGAGCAGTTCTTC
j_call: TRBJ2-1
clone_size: few
v_call: TRBV6-2/TRBV6-3
d_call: -

cdr3_aa: CARINRDRSNNEQFF
cdr3_nt: TGCGCCAGGATAAACCGGGACAGGTCAAATAATGAGCAGTTCTTC
j_call: TRBJ2-1
clone_size: few
v_call: TRBV10-1
d_call: TRBD1

cdr3_aa: CASSYPSADTQYF
cdr3_nt: TGTGCCAGCAGTTACCCGAGTGCAGATACGCAGTATTTT
j_call: TRBJ2-3
clone_size: many
v_call: TRBV6-5
d_call: -

cdr3_aa: CASSATKNEQFF
cdr3_nt: TGTGCCAGCAGCGCTACTAAGAATGAGCAGTTCTTC
j_call: TRBJ2-1
clone_size: -
v_call: TRBV9
d_call: -

cdr3_aa: CASSITWQNEQFF
cdr3_nt: TGTGCCAGTAGTATAACCTGGCAGAATGAGCAGTTCTTC
j_call: TRBJ2-1
clone_size: -
v_call: TRBV19
d_call: -

cdr3_aa: CSVMTGGIDYGYTF
cdr3_nt: TGCAGCGTCATGACAGGGGGGATAGACTATGGCTACACCTTC
j_call: TRBJ1-2
clone_size: few
v_call: TRBV29-1
d_call: TRBD1

cdr3_aa: CASSLAPPITDTQYF
cdr3_nt: TGCGCCAGCAGCTTGGCCCCCCCAATCACAGATACGCAGTATTTT
j_call: TRBJ2-3
clone_size: few
v_call: TRBV5-1
d_call: -

cdr3_aa: CASTDLGTAEAFF
cdr3_nt: TGTGCCAGCACCGACCTCGGGACAGCTGAAGCTTTCTTT
j_call: TRBJ1-1
clone_size: many
v_call: TRBV6-2/TRBV6-3
d_call: TRBD1

cdr3_aa: CASSLDRHGYTF
cdr3_nt: TGTGCCAGCAGCTTGGACAGGCATGGCTACACCTTC
j_call: TRBJ1-2
clone_size: few
v_call: TRBV5-6
d_call: -

cdr3_aa: CASSRTTGGNTEAFF
cdr3_nt: TGTGCCAGCAGCCGTACAACAGGGGGGAACACTGAAGCTTTCTTT
j_call: TRBJ1-1
clone_size: many
v_call: TRBV14
d_call: TRBD1

cdr3_aa: CASSPGGRGETQYF
cdr3_nt: TGTGCCAGCAGCCCGGGGGGGAGGGGAGAGACCCAGTACTTC
j_call: TRBJ2-5
clone_size: many
v_call: TRBV7-2
d_call: TRBD2

cdr3_aa: CASSLRGLAGRGAYNEQFF
cdr3_nt: TGCGCCAGCAGCTTGAGAGGACTAGCGGGACGTGGGGCTTACAATGAGCAGTTCTTC
j_call: TRBJ2-1
clone_size: -
v_call: TRBV5-1
d_call: TRBD2

cdr3_aa: CSARSVQGSEKLFF
cdr3_nt: TGCAGTGCTAGATCCGTACAGGGAAGCGAAAAACTGTTTTTT
j_call: TRBJ1-4
clone_size: many
v_call: TRBV20-1
d_call: -

cdr3_aa: CASRGLAGVVETQYF
cdr3_nt: TGTGCCAGCAGGGGACTAGCGGGAGTAGTGGAGACCCAGTACTTC
j_call: TRBJ2-5
clone_size: many
v_call: TRBV6-1
d_call: TRBD2

cdr3_aa: CASSSDLSSPGELFF
cdr3_nt: TGTGCCAGCAGCTCAGATCTGTCTTCCCCCGGGGAGCTGTTTTTT
j_call: TRBJ2-2
clone_size: -
v_call: TRBV5-4
d_call: -

cdr3_aa: CASSETGGSSEAFF
cdr3_nt: TGTGCCAGCAGTGAGACAGGGGGCTCCTCTGAAGCTTTCTTT
j_call: TRBJ1-1
clone_size: many
v_call: TRBV6-1
d_call: TRBD1

cdr3_aa: CASSIGTAEDTQYF
cdr3_nt: TGTGCCAGCAGCATCGGGACAGCCGAAGATACGCAGTATTTT
j_call: TRBJ2-3
clone_size: -
v_call: TRBV7-3
d_call: TRBD1

cdr3_aa: CASGGDGSSPLHF
cdr3_nt: TGTGCCAGCGGAGGGGACGGGAGTTCACCCCTCCACTTT
j_call: TRBJ1-6
clone_size: many
v_call: TRBV2
d_call: -

cdr3_aa: CSAGPPGDTQYF
cdr3_nt: TGCAGTGCCGGCCCCCCGGGAGATACGCAGTATTTT
j_call: TRBJ2-3
clone_size: many
v_call: TRBV20-1
d_call: -

cdr3_aa: CASSPRGGTNTGELFF
cdr3_nt: TGTGCCAGCAGCCCCCGAGGGGGTACCAACACCGGGGAGCTGTTTTTT
j_call: TRBJ2-2
clone_size: few
v_call: TRBV7-3
d_call: -

cdr3_aa: CASSAWTGGQNTEAFF
cdr3_nt: TGTGCCAGCAGCGCCTGGACAGGGGGACAGAACACTGAAGCTTTCTTT
j_call: TRBJ1-1
clone_size: many
v_call: TRBV28
d_call: TRBD1

cdr3_aa: CASSAGNFQPQHF
cdr3_nt: TGTGCCAGTAGCGCGGGGAATTTTCAGCCCCAGCATTTT
j_call: TRBJ1-5
clone_size: many
v_call: TRBV19
d_call: -

cdr3_aa: CAWSAGTGHQPQHF
cdr3_nt: TGTGCCTGGAGCGCCGGGACAGGACACCAGCCCCAGCATTTT
j_call: TRBJ1-5
clone_size: -
v_call: TRBV30
d_call: TRBD1

cdr3_aa: CSASPFSGAQEAQYF
cdr3_nt: TGCAGTGCTAGCCCCTTTAGCGGGGCTCAAGAGGCCCAGTACTTC
j_call: TRBJ2-5
clone_size: -
v_call: TRBV20-1
d_call: TRBD2

cdr3_aa: CSARPTAGGGYGYTF
cdr3_nt: TGCAGTGCTAGGCCCACAGCAGGGGGCGGCTATGGCTACACCTTC
j_call: TRBJ1-2
clone_size: few
v_call: TRBV20-1
d_call: TRBD1

cdr3_aa: CSASGRGSYNEQFF
cdr3_nt: TGCAGTGCTAGCGGGAGAGGGTCCTACAATGAGCAGTTCTTC
j_call: TRBJ2-1
clone_size: many
v_call: TRBV20-1
d_call: -

cdr3_aa: CASSLIGAGGGELFF
cdr3_nt: TGTGCCAGCAGCTTAATCGGGGCAGGCGGCGGGGAGCTGTTTTTT
j_call: TRBJ2-2
clone_size: many
v_call: TRBV7-3
d_call: -

cdr3_aa: CSAQGLAGERGQFF
cdr3_nt: TGCAGTGCTCAAGGACTAGCGGGAGAAAGGGGGCAGTTCTTC
j_call: TRBJ2-1
clone_size: -
v_call: TRBV20-1
d_call: TRBD2

cdr3_aa: CATLPGAGRMNTEAFF
cdr3_nt: TGTGCCACCCTTCCTGGGGCAGGGCGCATGAACACTGAAGCTTTCTTT
j_call: TRBJ1-1
clone_size: many
v_call: TRBV19
d_call: -

cdr3_aa: CASSVGAGISENQYF
cdr3_nt: TGTGCCAGCAGTGTCGGTGCAGGGATTTCGGAGAACCAGTACTTC
j_call: TRBJ2-5
clone_size: -
v_call: TRBV25-1
d_call: -

cdr3_aa: CASSQLLAGGPGEQFF
cdr3_nt: TGCGCCAGCAGCCAATTACTAGCGGGAGGGCCGGGTGAGCAGTTCTTC
j_call: TRBJ2-1
clone_size: many
v_call: TRBV4-1
d_call: TRBD2

cdr3_aa: CASSDRGHSPLHF
cdr3_nt: TGCGCCAGCAGTGACAGGGGGCATTCACCCCTCCACTTT
j_call: TRBJ1-6
clone_size: few
v_call: TRBV10-2
d_call: TRBD1

cdr3_aa: CASSQDDRAGNTIYF
cdr3_nt: TGCGCCAGCAGCCAAGACGACAGGGCTGGAAACACCATATATTTT
j_call: TRBJ1-3
clone_size: -
v_call: TRBV4-1
d_call: TRBD1

cdr3_aa: CASSPRTNTEAFF
cdr3_nt: TGTGCCAGCAGCCCCCGAACGAACACTGAAGCTTTCTTT
j_call: TRBJ1-1
clone_size: many
v_call: TRBV7-9
d_call: -

cdr3_aa: CSARPGHQTYEQYF
cdr3_nt: TGCAGTGCCAGACCGGGACACCAAACCTACGAGCAGTACTTC
j_call: TRBJ2-7
clone_size: few
v_call: TRBV20-1
d_call: -

cdr3_aa: CASSSLLTGALNTEAFF
cdr3_nt: TGTGCCAGCAGTTCCCTACTGACAGGGGCTTTGAACACTGAAGCTTTCTTT
j_call: TRBJ1-1
clone_size: many
v_call: TRBV28
d_call: TRBD1

cdr3_aa: CASSHTGGTEAFF
cdr3_nt: TGTGCCAGCAGTCATACAGGGGGCACTGAAGCTTTCTTT
j_call: TRBJ1-1
clone_size: many
v_call: TRBV12-3/TRBV12-4
d_call: TRBD1

cdr3_aa: CSARLLGTNSYEQYF
cdr3_nt: TGCAGTGCTAGACTCCTGGGGACTAACTCCTACGAGCAGTACTTC
j_call: TRBJ2-7
clone_size: many
v_call: TRBV20-1
d_call: TRBD2

cdr3_aa: CASSNPATGDTQYF
cdr3_nt: TGTGCCAGCAGTAACCCTGCGACCGGAGATACGCAGTATTTT
j_call: TRBJ2-3
clone_size: few
v_call: TRBV6-4
d_call: -

cdr3_aa: CASTYRLAGGNEQFF
cdr3_nt: TGTGCCAGCACTTATAGACTAGCGGGAGGGAATGAGCAGTTCTTC
j_call: TRBJ2-1
clone_size: many
v_call: TRBV2
d_call: TRBD2